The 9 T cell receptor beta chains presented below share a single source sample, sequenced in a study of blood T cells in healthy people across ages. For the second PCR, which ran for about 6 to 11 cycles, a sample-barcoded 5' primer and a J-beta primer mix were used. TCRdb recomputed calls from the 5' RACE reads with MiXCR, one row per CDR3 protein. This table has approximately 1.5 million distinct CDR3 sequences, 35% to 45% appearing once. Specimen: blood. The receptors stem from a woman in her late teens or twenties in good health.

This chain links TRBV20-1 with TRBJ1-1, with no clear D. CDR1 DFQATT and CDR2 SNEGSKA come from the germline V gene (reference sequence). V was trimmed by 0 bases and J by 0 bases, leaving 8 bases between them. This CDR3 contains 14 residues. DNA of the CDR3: TGCAGTGCTAGAGATGACCTCATGAACACTGAAGCTTTCTTT. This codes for CSARDDLMNTEAFF.

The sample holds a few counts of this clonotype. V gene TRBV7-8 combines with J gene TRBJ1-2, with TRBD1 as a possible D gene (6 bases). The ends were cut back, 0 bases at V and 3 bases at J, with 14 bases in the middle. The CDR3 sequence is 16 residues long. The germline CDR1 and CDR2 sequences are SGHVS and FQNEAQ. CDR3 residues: CASSLAGGGHDYGYTF. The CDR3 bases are TGTGCCAGCAGCTTAGCTGGTGGGGGGCACGACTATGGCTACACCTTC.

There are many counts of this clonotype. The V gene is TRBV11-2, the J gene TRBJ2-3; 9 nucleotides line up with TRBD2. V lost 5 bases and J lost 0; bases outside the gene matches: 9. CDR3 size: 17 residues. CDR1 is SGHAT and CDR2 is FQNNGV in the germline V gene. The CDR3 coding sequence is TGTGCCAGCAGCCATAGCGGGAGTGGGGCTAGCACAGATACGCAGTATTTT. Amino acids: CASSHSGSGASTDTQYF.

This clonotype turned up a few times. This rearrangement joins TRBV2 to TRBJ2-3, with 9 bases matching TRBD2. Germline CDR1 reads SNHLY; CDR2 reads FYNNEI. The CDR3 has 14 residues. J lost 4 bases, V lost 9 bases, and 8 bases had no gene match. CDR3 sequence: CAREGLANADTQYF. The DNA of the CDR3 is TGTGCCAGAGAGGGACTAGCCAACGCAGATACGCAGTATTTT.

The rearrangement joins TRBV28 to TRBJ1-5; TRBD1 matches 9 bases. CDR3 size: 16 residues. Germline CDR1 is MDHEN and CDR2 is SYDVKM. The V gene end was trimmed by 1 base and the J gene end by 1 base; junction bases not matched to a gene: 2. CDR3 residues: CASSLLGTGSNQPQHF. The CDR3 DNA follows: TGTGCCAGCAGTTTATTGGGGACAGGGAGCAATCAGCCCCAGCATTTT.

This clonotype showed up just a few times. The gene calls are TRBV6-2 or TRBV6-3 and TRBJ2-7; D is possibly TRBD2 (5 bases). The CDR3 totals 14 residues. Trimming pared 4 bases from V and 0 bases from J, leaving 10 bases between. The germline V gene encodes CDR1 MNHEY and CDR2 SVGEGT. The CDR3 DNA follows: TGTGCCAGCAGTTGGTTGGACTTCTCCTACGAGCAGTACTTC. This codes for CASSWLDFSYEQYF.

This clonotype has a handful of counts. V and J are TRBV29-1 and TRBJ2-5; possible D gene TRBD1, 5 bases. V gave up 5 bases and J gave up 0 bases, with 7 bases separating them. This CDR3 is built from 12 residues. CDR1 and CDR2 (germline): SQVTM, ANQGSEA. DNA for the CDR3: TGCAGCGTTAACAGGTACCAAGAGACCCAGTACTTC. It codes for CSVNRYQETQYF.

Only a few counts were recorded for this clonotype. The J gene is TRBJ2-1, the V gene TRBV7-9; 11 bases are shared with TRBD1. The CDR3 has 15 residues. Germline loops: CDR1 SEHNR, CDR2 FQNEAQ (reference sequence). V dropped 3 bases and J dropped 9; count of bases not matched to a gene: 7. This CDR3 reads CASSFGQGASSEQFF. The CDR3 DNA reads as TGTGCCAGCAGCTTCGGACAGGGGGCCTCCAGTGAGCAGTTCTTC.

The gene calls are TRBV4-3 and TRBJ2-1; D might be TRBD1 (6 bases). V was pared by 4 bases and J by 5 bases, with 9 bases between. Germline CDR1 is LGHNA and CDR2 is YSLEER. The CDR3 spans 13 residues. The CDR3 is CASSRGQNNEQFF. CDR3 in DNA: TGCGCCAGCAGCCGCGGACAGAACAATGAGCAGTTCTTC.